This T cell receptor beta chain was sequenced in a study of OX40 agonist ivuxolimab in advanced cancers. Sequenced by immunoSEQ multiplex PCR; TCRdb stores in-frame clones only, minus some. The sample lists more than 6,500 clones, around 67% occurring once. This specimen was CD4+ or CD8+ T cells sorted from blood, taken in a trial of the OX40 agonist ivuxolimab. The receptor was derived from an adult with an advanced solid tumor such as melanoma, head and neck, liver or kidney cancer.

The CDR3 loop is CASFGRGSNQPQHF. As DNA, the CDR3 is TGTGCCAGTTTCGGACGGGGTAGCAATCAGCCCCAGCATTTT. The chain uses TRBV19 and TRBJ1-5; D unclear. Germline V gives CDR1 LNHDA, CDR2 SQIVND (reference sequence). The V gene lost 8 bases and the J gene lost 0 bases, with 11 bases spanning the gap. The CDR3 covers 14 residues.